This T cell receptor (beta chain) is from a study of blood T cell repertoires in COVID-19 (TCRdb year 2020). Study-level background: Collaborator samples came from the United States, Italy and Spain and covered acute and convalescent phases of COVID-19. The prospective study material was composed of cDNA or gDNA derived from T cells, B-cell-depleted T cells, or PBMCs. The dataset comprised deeply sampled blood TCRbeta repertoires from subjects exposed to, actively infected with, or recovered from COVID-19. The repertoires were released in a freely available public database intended as a resource for research on the immune response to SARS-CoV-2. The samples were drawn from two sources: the first 160 participants of the ongoing ImmuneRACE study, and 1,000 to 1,500 subjects contributed by 6 global collaborators. Sample metadata almost always included a de-identified subject ID, COVID-19 status, age in years and sex. Where available, HLA class I and class II types were obtained from metadata supplied by the sample provider rather than from assay-based typing.

TCRbeta CDR3 regions were amplified from genomic DNA using the immunoSEQ Assay, a bias-controlled multiplex PCR. As for how the authors treated the data: The number of nucleated cells in each sample was estimated from the amplification of reference gene primers within the assay. To quantify the absolute abundance of each unique TCRbeta CDR3 rearrangement, sequence reads were collapsed and filtered. Productive Simpson clonality was computed per sample as the square root of Simpson's diversity index over productive rearrangements. The table comes from immuneACCESS by way of TCRdb, which keeps in-frame sequences with V and J called. Part of the clones is missing from these tables; in studies checked, under half for an unresolved V gene and the rest for unknown reasons. V and J calls and clone size come straight from that table; D and trimming were deduced from the DNA. The sample table lists 150,000 to 200,000 clones, more than 75% of them with a count of one. The ten biggest clones cover 4% to 5.5% of the sample.

Germline trimming: 3 bases from V, 9 bases from J; junction bases outside gene matches: 18. The CDR3 numbers 18 residues from cysteine through phenylalanine. Only the CDR3 DNA is retained, 54 bases long and in frame from the first base. The germline V gene specifies LGHNT as CDR1 and FRNRAP as CDR2. Results the study describes overall, beyond this receptor: How much clinical and demographic metadata was included differed by source and by participant, and the metadata was provided uncurated.

Comments on this clone: The target of this receptor is not known. One base away there is no much larger clone; base qualities are not given.

Each collaborating institution followed its own protocols to collect whole blood in K2EDTA tubes. For TCRbeta analysis, collaborator samples were shipped as frozen whole blood, as isolated PBMCs, or as DNA extracted from either sample type. Sequencing was done on a sample of peripheral blood. The TCR comes from a human donor in a cohort sampled during active COVID-19. The receptor chain draws on TRBV12-5 and TRBJ2-2, with 8 central nucleotides matching TRBD1. The CDR3 protein: CASGFSLQGQALERELFF. The sequenced DNA is TGTGCTAGTGGTTTTTCCCTTCAGGGACAGGCTTTGGAAAGGGAGCTGTTTTTT. Full variable domain (CDR3 extended with the reference TRBV12-5 and TRBJ2-2 proteins): DARVTQTPRHKVTEMGQEVTMRCQPILGHNTVFWYRQTMMQGLELLAYFRNRAPLDDSGMPKDRFSAEMPDATLATLKIQPSEPRDSAVYFCASGFSLQGQALERELFFGEGSRLTVL.